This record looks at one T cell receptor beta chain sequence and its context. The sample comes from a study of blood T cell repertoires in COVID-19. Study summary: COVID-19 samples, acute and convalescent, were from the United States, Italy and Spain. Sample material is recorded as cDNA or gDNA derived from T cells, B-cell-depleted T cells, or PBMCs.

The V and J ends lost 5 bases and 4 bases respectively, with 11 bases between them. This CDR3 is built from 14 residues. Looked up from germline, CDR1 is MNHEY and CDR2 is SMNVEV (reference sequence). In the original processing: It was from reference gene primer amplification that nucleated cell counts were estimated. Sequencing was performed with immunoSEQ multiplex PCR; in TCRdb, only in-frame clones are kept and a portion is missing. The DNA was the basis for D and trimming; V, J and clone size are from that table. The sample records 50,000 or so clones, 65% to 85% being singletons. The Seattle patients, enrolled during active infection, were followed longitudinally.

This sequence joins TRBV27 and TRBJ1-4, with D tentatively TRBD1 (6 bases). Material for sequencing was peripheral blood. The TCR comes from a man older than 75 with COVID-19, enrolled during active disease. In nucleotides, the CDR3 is TGTGCCAGCAGTCCAGACAGGCTTAATGAAAAACTGTTTTTT. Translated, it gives CASSPDRLNEKLFF.